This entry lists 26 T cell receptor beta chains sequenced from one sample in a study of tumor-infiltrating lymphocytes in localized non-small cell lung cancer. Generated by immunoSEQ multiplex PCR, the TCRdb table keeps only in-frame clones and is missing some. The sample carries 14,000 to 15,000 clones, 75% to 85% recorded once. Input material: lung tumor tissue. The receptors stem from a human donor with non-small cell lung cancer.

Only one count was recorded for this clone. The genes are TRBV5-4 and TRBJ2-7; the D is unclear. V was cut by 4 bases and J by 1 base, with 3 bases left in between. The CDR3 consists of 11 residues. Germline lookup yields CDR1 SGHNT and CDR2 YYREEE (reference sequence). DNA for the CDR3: TGTGCCAGCAGCCAATCCTACGAGCAGTACTTC. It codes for CASSQSYEQYF. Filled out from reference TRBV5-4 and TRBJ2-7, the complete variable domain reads ETGVTQSPTHLIKTRGQQVTLRCSSQSGHNTVSWYQQALGQGPQFIFQYYREEENGRGNFPPRFSGLQFPNYSSELNVNALELDDSALYLCASSQSYEQYFGPGTRLTVT.

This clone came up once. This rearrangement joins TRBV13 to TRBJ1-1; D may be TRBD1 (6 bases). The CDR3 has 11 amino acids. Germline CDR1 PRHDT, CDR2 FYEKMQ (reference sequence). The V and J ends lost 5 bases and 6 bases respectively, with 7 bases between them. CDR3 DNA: TGTGCCAGCAGCGCAGGGGCTGAAGCTTTCTTT. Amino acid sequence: CASSAGAEAFF.

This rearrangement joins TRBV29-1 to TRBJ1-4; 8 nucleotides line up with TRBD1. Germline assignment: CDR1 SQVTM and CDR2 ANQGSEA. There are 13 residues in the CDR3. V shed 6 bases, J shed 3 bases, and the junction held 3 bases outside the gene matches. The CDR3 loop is CSVVTGANEKLFF. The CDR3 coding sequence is TGCAGCGTGGTGACAGGGGCTAATGAAAAACTGTTTTTT.

In DNA form, the CDR3 reads TGTGCCAGTAGTTCGAATGGACAGGGGGCTGGAAAACTGTTTTTT. Protein product: CASSSNGQGAGKLFF. The V gene is TRBV19, the J gene TRBJ1-4; 11 nucleotides align to TRBD1. The CDR3 is 15 residues long. Trimming took 5 bases from V and 10 from J; bases not matched to a gene: 9. Germline V gene lookup returns CDR1 LNHDA and CDR2 SQIVND (reference sequence).

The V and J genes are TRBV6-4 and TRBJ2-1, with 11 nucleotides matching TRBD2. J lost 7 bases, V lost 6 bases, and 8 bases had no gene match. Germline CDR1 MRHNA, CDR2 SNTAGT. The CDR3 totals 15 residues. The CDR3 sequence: CASSPLAGGLNEQFF. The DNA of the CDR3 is TGTGCCAGCAGCCCCCTAGCGGGAGGTTTAAATGAGCAGTTCTTC.

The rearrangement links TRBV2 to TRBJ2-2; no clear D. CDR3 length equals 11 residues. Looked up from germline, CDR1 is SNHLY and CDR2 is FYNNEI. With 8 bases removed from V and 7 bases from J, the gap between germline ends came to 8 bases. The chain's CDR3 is CASSGVGELFF. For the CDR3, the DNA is TGTGCCAGCTCCGGTGTCGGGGAGCTGTTTTTT. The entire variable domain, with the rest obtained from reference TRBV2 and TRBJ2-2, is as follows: EPEVTQTPSHQVTQMGQEVILRCVPISNHLYFYWYRQILGQKVEFLVSFYNNEISEKSEIFDDQFSVERPDGSNFTLKIRSTKLEDSAMYFCASSGVGELFFGEGSRLTVL.

The CDR3 is CASSLASTGAATEAFF. The CDR3 DNA is TGTGCCAGCAGCTTAGCCTCGACAGGGGCCGCGACTGAAGCTTTCTTT. The rearrangement joins TRBV11-3 to TRBJ1-1; 8 bases line up with TRBD1. Per the germline V gene, CDR1 is SGHNT and CDR2 is YENEEA. V lost 1 base to trimming and J lost 5 bases; unmatched junction nucleotides: 9. This CDR3 has 16 residues. Based on the CDR3 plus reference TRBV11-3 and TRBJ1-1, the full variable domain is EAGVVQSPRYKIIEKKQPVAFWCNPISGHNTLYWYLQNLGQGPELLIRYENEEAVDDSQLPKDRFSAERLKGVDSTLKIQPAELGDSAVYLCASSLASTGAATEAFFGQGTRLTVV.

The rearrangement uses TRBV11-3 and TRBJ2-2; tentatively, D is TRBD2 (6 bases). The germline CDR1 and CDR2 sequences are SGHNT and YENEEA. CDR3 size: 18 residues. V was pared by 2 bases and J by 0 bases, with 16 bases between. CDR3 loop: CASSLRSSERANTGELFF. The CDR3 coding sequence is TGTGCCAGCAGCTTAAGATCTAGCGAGCGGGCGAACACCGGGGAGCTGTTTTTT.

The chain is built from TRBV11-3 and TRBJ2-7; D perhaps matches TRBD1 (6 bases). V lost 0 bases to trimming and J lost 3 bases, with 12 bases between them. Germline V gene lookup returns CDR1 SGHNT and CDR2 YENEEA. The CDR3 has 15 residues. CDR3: CASSLDGIGGYEQYF. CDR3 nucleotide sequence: TGTGCCAGCAGCTTAGATGGGATAGGGGGCTACGAGCAGTACTTC.

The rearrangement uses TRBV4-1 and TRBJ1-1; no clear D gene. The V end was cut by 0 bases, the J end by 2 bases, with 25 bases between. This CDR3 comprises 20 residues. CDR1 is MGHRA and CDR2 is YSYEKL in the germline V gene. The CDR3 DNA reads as TGCGCCAGCAGCCAAGAACGTGGTACTGGGCAGTATCTTAAAAACACTGAAGCTTTCTTT. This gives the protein CASSQERGTGQYLKNTEAFF.

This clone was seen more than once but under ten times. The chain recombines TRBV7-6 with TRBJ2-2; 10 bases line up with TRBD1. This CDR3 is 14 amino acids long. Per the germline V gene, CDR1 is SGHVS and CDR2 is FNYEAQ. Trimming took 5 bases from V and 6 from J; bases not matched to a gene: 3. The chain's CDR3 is CASSPGTGAGELFF. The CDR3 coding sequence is TGTGCCAGCAGCCCCGGGACAGGGGCCGGGGAGCTGTTTTTT. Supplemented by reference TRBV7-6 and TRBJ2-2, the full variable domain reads GAGVSQSPRYKVTKRGQDVALRCDPISGHVSLYWYRQALGQGPEFLTYFNYEAQQDKSGLPNDRFSAERPEGSISTLTIQRTEQRDSAMYRCASSPGTGAGELFFGEGSRLTVL.

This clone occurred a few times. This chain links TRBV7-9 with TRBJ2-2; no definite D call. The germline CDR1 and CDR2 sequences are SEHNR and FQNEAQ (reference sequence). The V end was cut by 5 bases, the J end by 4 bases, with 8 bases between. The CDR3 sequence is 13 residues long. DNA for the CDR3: TGTGCCAGCAGCCCTACGAGCACCGGGGAGCTGTTTTTT. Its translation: CASSPTSTGELFF.

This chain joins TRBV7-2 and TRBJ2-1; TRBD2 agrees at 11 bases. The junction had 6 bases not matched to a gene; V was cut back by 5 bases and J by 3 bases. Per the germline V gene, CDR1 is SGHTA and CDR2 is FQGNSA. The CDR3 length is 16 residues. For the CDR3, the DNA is TGTGCCAGCAGCCTACTAGCGGGAGCTATCTACAATGAGCAGTTCTTC. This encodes CASSLLAGAIYNEQFF.

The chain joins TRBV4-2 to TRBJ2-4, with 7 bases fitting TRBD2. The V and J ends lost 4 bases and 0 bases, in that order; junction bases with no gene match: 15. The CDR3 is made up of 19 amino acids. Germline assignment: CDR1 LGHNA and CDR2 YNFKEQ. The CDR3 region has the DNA TGTGCCAGCAGCCTTGAAGCGGGAAACTCGAAACTAGCCAAAAACATTCAGTACTTC. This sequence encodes CASSLEAGNSKLAKNIQYF.

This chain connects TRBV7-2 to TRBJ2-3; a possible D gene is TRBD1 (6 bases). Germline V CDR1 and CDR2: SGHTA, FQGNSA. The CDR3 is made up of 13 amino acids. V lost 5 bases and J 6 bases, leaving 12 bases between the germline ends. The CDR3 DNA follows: TGTGCCAGCAGCCCCCGCGACAGGGATACGCAGTATTTT. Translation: CASSPRDRDTQYF.

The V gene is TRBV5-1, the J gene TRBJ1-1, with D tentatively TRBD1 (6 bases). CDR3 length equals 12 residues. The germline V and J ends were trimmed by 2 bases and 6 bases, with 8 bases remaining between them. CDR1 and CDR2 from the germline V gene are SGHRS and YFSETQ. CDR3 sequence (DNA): TGCGCCAGCAGCTTCGAGGGGGCTGAAGCTTTCTTT. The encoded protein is CASSFEGAEAFF. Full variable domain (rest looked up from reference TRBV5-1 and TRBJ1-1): KAGVTQTPRYLIKTRGQQVTLSCSPISGHRSVSWYQQTPGQGLQFLFEYFSETQRNKGNFPGRFSGRQFSNSRSEMNVSTLELGDSALYLCASSFEGAEAFFGQGTRLTVV.

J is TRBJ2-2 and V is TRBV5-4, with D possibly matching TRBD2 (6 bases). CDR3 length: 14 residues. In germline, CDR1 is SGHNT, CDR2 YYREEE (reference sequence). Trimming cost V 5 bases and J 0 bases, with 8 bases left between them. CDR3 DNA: TGTGCCAGCAGGGGACTCCCGAACACCGGGGAGCTGTTTTTT. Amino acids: CASRGLPNTGELFF.

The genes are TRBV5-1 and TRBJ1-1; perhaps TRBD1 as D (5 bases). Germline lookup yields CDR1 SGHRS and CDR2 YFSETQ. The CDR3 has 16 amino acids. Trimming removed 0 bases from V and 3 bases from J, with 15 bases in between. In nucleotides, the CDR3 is TGCGCCAGCAGCTTGGCCCAGGGCGTCCGGCACACTGAAGCTTTCTTT. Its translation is CASSLAQGVRHTEAFF.

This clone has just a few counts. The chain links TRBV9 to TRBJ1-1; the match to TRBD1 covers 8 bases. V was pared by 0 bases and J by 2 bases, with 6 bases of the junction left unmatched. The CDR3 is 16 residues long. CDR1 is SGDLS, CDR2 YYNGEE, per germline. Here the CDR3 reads CASSVASDRGNTEAFF. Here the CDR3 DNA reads TGTGCCAGCAGCGTAGCTAGCGACAGGGGAAACACTGAAGCTTTCTTT.

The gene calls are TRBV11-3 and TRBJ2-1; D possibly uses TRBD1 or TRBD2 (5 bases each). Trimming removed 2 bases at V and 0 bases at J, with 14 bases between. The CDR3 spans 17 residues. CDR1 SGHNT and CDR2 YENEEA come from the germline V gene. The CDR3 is CASSLFSLGDSYNEQFF. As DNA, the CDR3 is TGTGCCAGCAGCTTATTTTCGTTGGGGGACTCCTACAATGAGCAGTTCTTC.

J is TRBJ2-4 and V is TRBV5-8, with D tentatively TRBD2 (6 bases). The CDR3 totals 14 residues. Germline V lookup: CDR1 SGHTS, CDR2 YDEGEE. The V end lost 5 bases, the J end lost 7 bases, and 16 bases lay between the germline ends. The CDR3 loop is CASSLGGVQNIQYF. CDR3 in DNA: TGTGCCAGCAGTCTGGGGGGTGTTCAGAACATTCAGTACTTC.

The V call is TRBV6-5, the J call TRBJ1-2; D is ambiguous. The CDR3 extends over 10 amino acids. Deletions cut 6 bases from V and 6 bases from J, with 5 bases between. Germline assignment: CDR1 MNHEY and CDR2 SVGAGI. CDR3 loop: CASRDDGYTF. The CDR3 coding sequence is TGTGCCAGCAGGGATGATGGCTACACCTTC.

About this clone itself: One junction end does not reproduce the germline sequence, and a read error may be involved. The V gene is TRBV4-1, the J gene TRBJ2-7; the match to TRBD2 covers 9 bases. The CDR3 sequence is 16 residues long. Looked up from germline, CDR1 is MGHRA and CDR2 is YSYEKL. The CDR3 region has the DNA TGCGACAGCAGCCAAGGGCTAGCGGGGCCGACCTACGAGCAGTACTTC. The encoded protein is CDSSQGLAGPTYEQYF.

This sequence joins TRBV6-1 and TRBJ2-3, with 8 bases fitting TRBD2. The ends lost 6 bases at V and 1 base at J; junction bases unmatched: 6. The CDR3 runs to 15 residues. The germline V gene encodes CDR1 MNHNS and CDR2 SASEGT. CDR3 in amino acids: CASSGTSGRTDTQYF. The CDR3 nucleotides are TGTGCCAGCAGCGGAACTAGCGGACGCACAGATACGCAGTATTTT.

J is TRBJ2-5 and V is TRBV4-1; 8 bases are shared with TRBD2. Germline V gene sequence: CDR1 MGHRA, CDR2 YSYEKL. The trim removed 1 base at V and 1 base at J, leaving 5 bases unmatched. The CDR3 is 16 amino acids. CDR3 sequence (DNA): TGCGCCAGCAGCCAAGCGGGCACTAGCGGCCAAGAGACCCAGTACTTC. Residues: CASSQAGTSGQETQYF.

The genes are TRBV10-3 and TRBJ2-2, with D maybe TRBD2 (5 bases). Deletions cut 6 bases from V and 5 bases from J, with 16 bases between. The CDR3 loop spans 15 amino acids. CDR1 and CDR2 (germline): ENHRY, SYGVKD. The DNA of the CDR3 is TGTGCCATCAGATCCGGCGGAACGGGAACCGGGGAGCTGTTTTTT. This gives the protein CAIRSGGTGTGELFF.